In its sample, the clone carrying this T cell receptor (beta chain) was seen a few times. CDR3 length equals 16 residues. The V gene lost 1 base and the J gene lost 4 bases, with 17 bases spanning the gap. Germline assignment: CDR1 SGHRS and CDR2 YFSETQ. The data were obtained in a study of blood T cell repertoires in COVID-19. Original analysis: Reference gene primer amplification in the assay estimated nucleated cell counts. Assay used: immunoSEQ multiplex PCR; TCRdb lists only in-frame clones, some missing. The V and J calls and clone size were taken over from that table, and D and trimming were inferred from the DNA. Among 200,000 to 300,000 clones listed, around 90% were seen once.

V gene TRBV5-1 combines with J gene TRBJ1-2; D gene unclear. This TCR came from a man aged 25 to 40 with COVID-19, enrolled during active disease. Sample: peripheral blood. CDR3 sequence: CASSLKQMGLSYGYTF. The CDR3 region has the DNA TGCGCCAGCAGCTTGAAGCAGATGGGCCTGAGCTATGGCTACACCTTC.